These 7 T cell receptor beta chains share one sample of origin, sequenced in a study of cytomegalovirus exposure and HLA in healthy donors. Data came from immunoSEQ multiplex PCR; TCRdb stores just in-frame clones and leaves some out. The sample shows approximately 110,000 clones, 85% to 95% of them seen only once. The sequencing sample was made of PBMCs. The receptors shown here come from a woman between 18 and 29 years old in good health and CMV-seronegative.

V and J are TRBV27 and TRBJ2-3; weak D call: TRBD2 (5 bases). V lost 1 base and J 2 bases, leaving 7 bases between the germline ends. Germline V gene lookup returns CDR1 MNHEY and CDR2 SMNVEV (reference sequence). The length of the CDR3 is 14 residues. The CDR3 coding sequence is TGTGCCAGCAGTTTATGGGGAGTCACAGATACGCAGTATTTT. Protein product: CASSLWGVTDTQYF.

The V gene is TRBV11-2, the J gene TRBJ2-3; D is unresolved. Germline V gene lookup returns CDR1 SGHAT and CDR2 FQNNGV. The CDR3 length is 14 residues. V was clipped by 1 base and J by 4 bases, with 9 bases between them. CDR3 nucleotides: TGTGCCAGCAGCTTAGGGTTAGCCGCAGATACGCAGTATTTT. Its translation is CASSLGLAADTQYF.

The chain recombines TRBV5-3 with TRBJ2-5, with D possibly matching TRBD2 (7 bases). TRBV5-3 is treated as an ORF (open reading frame) with a function not yet certain. V lost 4 bases to trimming and J lost 2 bases, with 12 bases between them. The CDR3 length is 14 residues. CDR3 region: CARSGGALQETQYF. CDR3 in DNA: TGTGCCAGAAGCGGGGGGGCCCTTCAAGAGACCCAGTACTTC.

The rearrangement uses TRBV6-5 and TRBJ2-7; tentative D call: TRBD1 (6 bases). Trimming cost V 9 bases and J 3 bases, with 15 bases left between them. CDR1 is MNHEY and CDR2 is SVGAGI in the germline V gene. The CDR3 runs to 13 residues. The chain's CDR3 is CASLGGNGYEQYF. CDR3 in DNA: TGTGCCAGTCTAGGGGGTAACGGCTACGAGCAGTACTTC.

V gene TRBV6-5 combines with J gene TRBJ2-3; maybe TRBD2 (6 bases). The germline V and J ends were trimmed by 11 bases and 2 bases, with 17 bases remaining between them. Per the germline V gene, CDR1 is MNHEY and CDR2 is SVGAGI. The CDR3 is 14 amino acids. The CDR3 region is CAAGRWRDTDTQYF. The CDR3 coding sequence is TGTGCCGCGGGGCGTTGGCGAGACACAGATACGCAGTATTTT.

The V call is TRBV11-2, the J call TRBJ2-7; D gene unclear. V lost 0 bases, J lost 2 bases, and 14 bases lay in between. The CDR3 consists of 16 residues. CDR1 and CDR2 (germline): SGHAT, FQNNGV. Written as DNA, the CDR3 is TGTGCCAGCAGCTTAGATATGCAATTGAAGCCCTACGAGCAGTACTTC. As protein: CASSLDMQLKPYEQYF.

This chain joins TRBV11-2 and TRBJ1-1, with unresolved D. Germline lookup yields CDR1 SGHAT and CDR2 FQNNGV. The CDR3 is 13 residues long. V lost 5 bases, J lost 3 bases, and 10 bases lay in between. For the CDR3, the DNA is TGTGCCAGCAGCCCCCCGTCCCACACTGAAGCTTTCTTT. Protein: CASSPPSHTEAFF.